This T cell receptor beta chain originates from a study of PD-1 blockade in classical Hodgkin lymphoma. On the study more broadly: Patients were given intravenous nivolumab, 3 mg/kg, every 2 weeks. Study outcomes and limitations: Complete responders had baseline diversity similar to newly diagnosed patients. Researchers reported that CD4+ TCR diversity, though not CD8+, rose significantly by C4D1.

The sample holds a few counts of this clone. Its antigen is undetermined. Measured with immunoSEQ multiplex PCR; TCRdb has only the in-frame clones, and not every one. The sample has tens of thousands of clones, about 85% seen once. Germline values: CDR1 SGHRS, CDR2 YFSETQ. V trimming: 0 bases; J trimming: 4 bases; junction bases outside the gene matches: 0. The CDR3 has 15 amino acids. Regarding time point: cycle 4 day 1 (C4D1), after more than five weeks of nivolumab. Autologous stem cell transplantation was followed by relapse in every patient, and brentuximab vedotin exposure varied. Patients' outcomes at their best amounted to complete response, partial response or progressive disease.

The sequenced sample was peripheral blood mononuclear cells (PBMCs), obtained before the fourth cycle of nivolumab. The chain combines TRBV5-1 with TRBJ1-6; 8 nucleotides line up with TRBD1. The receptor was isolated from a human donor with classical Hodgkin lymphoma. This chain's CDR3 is CASSLGTGYNSPLHF. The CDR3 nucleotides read TGCGCCAGCAGCTTGGGGACAGGGTATAATTCACCCCTCCACTTT. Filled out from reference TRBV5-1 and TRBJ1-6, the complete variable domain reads KAGVTQTPRYLIKTRGQQVTLSCSPISGHRSVSWYQQTPGQGLQFLFEYFSETQRNKGNFPGRFSGRQFSNSRSEMNVSTLELGDSALYLCASSLGTGYNSPLHFGNGTRLTVT.